These 26 T cell receptor beta chains were all obtained from the same sample, sequenced in a study of cytotoxic CD8 clonotypes in ibrutinib-treated CLL. Sequenced by immunoSEQ multiplex PCR; TCRdb stores in-frame clones only, minus some. The top ten clones hold over 20% of a sample with about 60,000 clones, 56% of them seen once. Source: PBMCs, taken after 24 months of ibrutinib treatment. The receptors stem from a human donor with chronic lymphocytic leukemia.

This clone was picked up a small number of times. The chain carries TRBV19 and TRBJ1-1; a weak D match, TRBD1 (6 bases). The CDR3 runs 14 residues. The V and J ends lost 3 bases and 3 bases respectively, with 11 bases between them. Per germline, CDR1 LNHDA and CDR2 SQIVND (reference sequence). In DNA form, the CDR3 reads TGTGCCAGTAGTATTGGGGGGCGAGACACTGAAGCTTTCTTT. Translated, it gives CASSIGGRDTEAFF.

V usage is TRBV6-5 and J usage is TRBJ1-4, with 9 bases aligning to TRBD1. Germline V gene lookup returns CDR1 MNHEY and CDR2 SVGAGI. The length of the CDR3 is 13 residues. V was clipped by 8 bases and J by 8 bases; unmatched bases: 6. CDR3 loop: CASGRGTGEKLFF. The CDR3 DNA reads TGTGCCAGCGGGCGGGGGACAGGGGAAAAACTGTTTTTT.

The sample holds many counts of this clone. J is TRBJ2-5 and V is TRBV28; 12 bases match TRBD2. The CDR3 totals 16 residues. The V segment lost 5 bases and the J segment 2 bases; nucleotides outside the gene matches: 6. Germline CDR1 reads MDHEN; CDR2 reads SYDVKM. This chain's CDR3 is CASSLTSGGIQETQYF. As DNA, the CDR3 is TGTGCCAGCAGTCTCACTAGCGGGGGGATACAAGAGACCCAGTACTTC. Supplemented by reference TRBV28 and TRBJ2-5, the full variable domain reads DVKVTQSSRYLVKRTGEKVFLECVQDMDHENMFWYRQDPGLGLRLIYFSYDVKMKEKGDIPEGYSVSREKKERFSLILESASTNQTSMYLCASSLTSGGIQETQYFGPGTRLLVL.

The chain recombines TRBV29-1 with TRBJ2-7; D might be TRBD1 or TRBD2, each matching 6 bases. Between the trimmed V and J ends, which lost 6 bases and 3 bases, there was a span of 12 bases. The CDR3 spans 12 residues. The germline V gene has CDR1 SQVTM and CDR2 ANQGSEA. The CDR3 is CSVTGRYYEQYF. The CDR3 coding sequence is TGCAGCGTCACAGGGAGGTACTACGAGCAGTACTTC.

The chain links TRBV5-5 to TRBJ1-2; D gene uncertain. The length of the CDR3 is 18 residues. CDR1 is SGHKS, CDR2 YYEKEE, per germline (reference sequence). Between the trimmed V and J ends, which lost 6 bases and 3 bases, there was a span of 27 bases. CDR3 in DNA: TGTGCCAGCACCTCAGGTAGTCGCTCGAATCCTTGGGACTATGGCTACACCTTC. It encodes CASTSGSRSNPWDYGYTF.

This chain links TRBV5-4 with TRBJ1-2, with D possibly being TRBD1 (6 bases). Trimming took off 4 bases at V and 4 bases at J, with 11 bases between the two ends. CDR3 length: 13 amino acids. Germline V lookup: CDR1 SGHNT, CDR2 YYREEE (reference sequence). Written as DNA, the CDR3 is TGTGCCAGCAGCGAACAGGGCGGCTATGGCTACACCTTC. Encoded protein: CASSEQGGYGYTF.

The J gene is TRBJ2-1, the V gene TRBV7-9; D uncertain. Germline V CDR1 and CDR2: SEHNR, FQNEAQ (reference sequence). The CDR3 totals 13 residues. Between the trimmed V and J ends, which lost 6 bases and 0 bases, there was a span of 6 bases. The CDR3 sequence is CASSGSSYNEQFF. For the CDR3, the DNA is TGTGCCAGCAGTGGAAGCTCCTACAATGAGCAGTTCTTC.

At least ten counts were recorded for this clone. The chain employs TRBV7-8 and TRBJ2-5; no reliable D call. The CDR3 totals 16 residues. Trimming cost V 7 bases and J 3 bases, with 21 bases left between them. The germline V gene encodes CDR1 SGHVS and CDR2 FQNEAQ. CDR3 bases: TGTGCCAGCAAGCCAGGTGGAGCACCCTCGGAAGAGACCCAGTACTTC. It is translated as CASKPGGAPSEETQYF. The whole variable domain, remainder taken from reference TRBV7-8 and TRBJ2-5, is GAGVSQSPRYKVAKRGQDVALRCDPISGHVSLFWYQQALGQGPEFLTYFQNEAQLDKSGLPSDRFFAERPEGSVSTLKIQRTQQEDSAVYLCASKPGGAPSEETQYFGPGTRLLVL.

This chain joins TRBV20-1 and TRBJ2-5; no firm D call. From germline, CDR1 is DFQATT and CDR2 SNEGSKA (reference sequence). The CDR3 has 11 amino acids. Trimming stripped 3 bases from V and 5 bases from J, with 7 bases between. This CDR3 reads CSASHGETQYF. DNA for the CDR3: TGCAGTGCTAGCCATGGGGAGACCCAGTACTTC.

The genes are TRBV7-8 and TRBJ1-1; D is undetermined. V lost 5 bases and J lost 1, with 20 bases in between. The CDR3 is 17 amino acids. Germline CDR1 is SGHVS and CDR2 is FQNEAQ. CDR3 nucleotide sequence: TGTGCCAGCAGCATTAGCCGTAATAAGGCGCGGAACACTGAAGCTTTCTTT. The encoded protein is CASSISRNKARNTEAFF.

This chain joins TRBV6-6 and TRBJ1-1; the match to TRBD1 covers 11 bases. This CDR3 comprises 13 residues. CDR1 and CDR2 (germline): MNHNY, SVGAGI (reference sequence). V was clipped by 7 bases and J by 10 bases; unmatched bases: 8. The CDR3 loop is CASTGQGAGGAFF. CDR3 nucleotide sequence: TGTGCCAGCACTGGACAGGGGGCCGGTGGAGCTTTCTTT.

The rearrangement uses TRBV30 and TRBJ2-7; TRBD2 aligns across 8 bases. Per the germline V gene, CDR1 is GTSNPN and CDR2 is SVGIG (reference sequence). With 2 bases clipped from V and 2 bases from J, the junction kept 8 bases outside the gene matches. This CDR3 contains 15 residues. This chain's CDR3 is CAWSLAGTTPYEQYF. CDR3 DNA: TGTGCCTGGAGTTTAGCGGGAACTACGCCCTACGAGCAGTACTTC.

This clone has a handful of counts. The chain employs TRBV6-1 and TRBJ2-7, with 8 bases aligning to TRBD1. From germline, CDR1 is MNHNS and CDR2 SASEGT. CDR3 length: 14 residues. Losses at the gene ends were 3 bases for V and 6 bases for J; bases not matched to a gene: 7. The DNA for the CDR3 is TGTGCCAGCAGTGAGGACAGGGTAATGCGCGAGCAGTACTTC. Translation gives CASSEDRVMREQYF.

J is TRBJ1-4 and V is TRBV6-1; 7 bases line up with TRBD1. Germline CDR1 MNHNS, CDR2 SASEGT. This CDR3 has 14 amino acids. Unmatched junction bases numbered 8, after V lost 3 bases and J lost 10 bases. CDR3 coding DNA: TGTGCCAGCAGTGAGAGACAGGGTGGCCGAAAACTGTTTTTT. It yields the protein CASSERQGGRKLFF.

The chain carries TRBV27 and TRBJ2-1, with 9 nucleotides matching TRBD1. Germline CDR1 and CDR2: MNHEY and SMNVEV (reference sequence). CDR3 length equals 18 residues. V lost 0 bases and J lost 4; bases outside the gene matches: 10. The CDR3 region has the DNA TGTGCCAGCAGTTTATCGTACACGGGACAGGGCGGGTACAATGAGCAGTTCTTC. Amino acids: CASSLSYTGQGGYNEQFF.

The gene calls are TRBV7-7 and TRBJ2-1; 7 positions agree with TRBD2. With 3 bases clipped from V and 7 bases from J, the junction kept 6 bases outside the gene matches. Germline V gene lookup returns CDR1 SSHAT and CDR2 FNYEAQ (reference sequence). The CDR3 sequence is 14 residues long. CDR3 DNA: TGTGCCAGCAGCTTGGGCGGGAGTGGGAATGAGCAGTTCTTC. This translates into CASSLGGSGNEQFF.

This clone was recorded at least ten times. The chain couples TRBV7-2 to TRBJ2-3; 9 bases are shared with TRBD2. The CDR3 is 17 residues long. CDR1 is SGHTA and CDR2 is FQGNSA in the germline V gene. Germline trimming cut 0 bases from V and 6 bases from J; bases unmatched to any gene: 10. CDR3 bases: TGTGCCAGCAGCTTAGCGCTTTCAAGCGGGAGGACCGATACGCAGTATTTT. Protein sequence: CASSLALSSGRTDTQYF.

The chain is built from TRBV14 and TRBJ2-1; TRBD2 is a possible D gene (7 bases). Germline V lookup: CDR1 SGHDN, CDR2 FVKESK. Trimming removed 4 bases from V and 5 bases from J, with 21 bases in between. The length of the CDR3 is 17 residues. The CDR3 DNA reads TGTGCCAGCAGCCCCCAGGTGGGGGGGCGAAGGGACAATGAGCAGTTCTTC. It translates to CASSPQVGGRRDNEQFF.

Ten or more counts support this clone. This sequence joins TRBV19 and TRBJ1-4; D uncertain. This CDR3 is 15 amino acids long. Trimming cost V 6 bases and J 0 bases, with 11 bases left between them. From germline, CDR1 is LNHDA and CDR2 SQIVND (reference sequence). CDR3 sequence: CASSPTVATNEKLFF. The DNA for the CDR3 is TGTGCCAGTAGCCCGACGGTTGCAACTAATGAAAAACTGTTTTTT.

This chain uses TRBV18 with TRBJ1-2; the D is unclear. This CDR3 is built from 13 residues. Germline-derived CDR1 and CDR2 are KGHSH and LQKENI. Trimming removed 3 bases from V and 5 bases from J, with 10 bases in between. The CDR3 loop reads CASSPVDGYGYTF. For the CDR3, the DNA is TGTGCCAGCTCACCGGTAGATGGGTATGGCTACACCTTC.

This clone was found many times. The chain has TRBV5-1 and TRBJ2-1, with TRBD2 identical over 9 bases. With 2 bases clipped from V and 5 bases from J, the junction kept 5 bases outside the gene matches. The germline V gene has CDR1 SGHRS and CDR2 YFSETQ. This CDR3 region has 15 residues. The CDR3: CASSFSGSWNNEQFF. CDR3 nucleotide sequence: TGCGCCAGCAGCTTTAGCGGGAGTTGGAACAATGAGCAGTTCTTC.

The CDR3 DNA sequence: TGTGCCAGCAGTGGAGGACAGCTCACCTACAATGAGCAGTTCTTC. Translation gives CASSGGQLTYNEQFF. The rearrangement links TRBV6-5 to TRBJ2-1; maybe TRBD1 (6 bases). The CDR3 contains 15 residues. Germline CDR1 is MNHEY and CDR2 is SVGAGI. The ends were cut back, 5 bases at V and 2 bases at J, with 13 bases in the middle.

The J gene is TRBJ2-5, the V gene TRBV6-6; no clear D. CDR1 MNHNY and CDR2 SVGAGI come from the germline V gene (reference sequence). The V end lost 5 bases, the J end lost 4 bases, and 11 bases lay between the germline ends. CDR3 length equals 13 residues. The CDR3 DNA reads as TGTGCCAGCAGTAGGACGACGGTAGAGACCCAGTACTTC. Amino acid sequence: CASSRTTVETQYF.

At least ten counts were recorded for this clone. This rearrangement joins TRBV10-3 to TRBJ1-1, with D uncertain. The CDR3 covers 13 residues. The V end was cut by 3 bases, the J end by 1 base, with 6 bases between. Germline V lookup: CDR1 ENHRY, CDR2 SYGVKD. CDR3 loop: CAISERPNTEAFF. The CDR3 DNA reads TGTGCCATCAGTGAAAGGCCGAACACTGAAGCTTTCTTT.

The chain recombines TRBV19 with TRBJ2-2; D is possibly TRBD2 (6 bases). V was shortened by 7 bases and J by 0 bases, with 15 bases between the two germline ends. The germline V gene has CDR1 LNHDA and CDR2 SQIVND (reference sequence). The CDR3 extends over 16 amino acids. The CDR3 nucleotides read TGTGCCAGTATCCCGACTAGGTCTGCGAACACCGGGGAGCTGTTTTTT. Its protein product is CASIPTRSANTGELFF.

The chain couples TRBV6-5 to TRBJ2-5, with D hard to call. Trimming shortened V by 4 bases and J by 6 bases, and 6 bases separated the two germline ends. CDR3 length equals 11 residues. Germline values: CDR1 MNHEY, CDR2 SVGAGI. CDR3 bases: TGTGCCAGCAGTTCGTCGCAGACCCAGTACTTC. Amino acids: CASSSSQTQYF.